These T cell receptor beta chains were read from a single sample in a study of response to subunit inactivated influenza vaccine. TCRdb fed the RT-PCR reads into MiXCR, producing one record per CDR3 protein. The sample yields around 470,000 distinct CDR3 sequences, 6% to 9% seen once. The sample in question was PBMCs from blood, obtained approximately 25 months after vaccination. The source is a man between 50 and 75 years old who received an inactivated influenza vaccine. CDR3s include the opening cysteine and the closing phenylalanine or tryptophan. Each record gives: CDR3 protein, CDR3 DNA, V gene, clone size, D gene, J gene. A D gene is named only where the DNA matches it firmly. Size values are once, few and many counts, or a class for expanded clones, and some rows have none.

cdr3_aa: CAISERGTDTQYF
cdr3_nt: TGTGCCATCAGCGAGCGGGGCACAGATACGCAGTATTTT
v_call: TRBV10-3
clone_size: many
d_call: -
j_call: TRBJ2-3

cdr3_aa: CASSFAGGYGYTF
cdr3_nt: TGTGCCAGCAGCTTTGCAGGGGGCTATGGCTACACCTTC
v_call: TRBV7-9
clone_size: many
d_call: TRBD1
j_call: TRBJ1-2

cdr3_aa: CATSRDPGLGLYNEQFF
cdr3_nt: TGTGCCACCAGCAGAGATCCGGGACTAGGCTTATACAATGAGCAGTTCTTC
v_call: TRBV15
clone_size: many
d_call: TRBD2
j_call: TRBJ2-1

cdr3_aa: CASSPGTSGGRELFF
cdr3_nt: TGTGCCAGCAGTCCAGGGACTAGCGGGGGGCGGGAGCTGTTTTTT
v_call: TRBV27
clone_size: few
d_call: TRBD2
j_call: TRBJ2-2

cdr3_aa: CASSRGFNEKLFF
cdr3_nt: TGTGCCAGCTCAAGGGGATTTAATGAAAAACTGTTTTTT
v_call: TRBV18
clone_size: many
d_call: -
j_call: TRBJ1-4

cdr3_aa: CASSLGLAGAHEQFF
cdr3_nt: TGTGCCAGCAGTCTGGGACTAGCGGGAGCCCATGAGCAGTTCTTC
v_call: TRBV12-3/TRBV12-4
clone_size: few
d_call: TRBD2
j_call: TRBJ2-1

cdr3_aa: CSVVELTEQFF
cdr3_nt: TGCAGTGTAGTAGAACTCACTGAGCAGTTCTTC
v_call: TRBV20-1
clone_size: many
d_call: -
j_call: TRBJ2-1

cdr3_aa: CASSLSLGDNEQFF
cdr3_nt: TGTGCCAGCAGCTTGTCACTAGGGGACAATGAGCAGTTCTTC
v_call: TRBV5-5
clone_size: many
d_call: -
j_call: TRBJ2-1

cdr3_aa: CAISESDTTDTQYF
cdr3_nt: TGTGCCATCAGTGAGTCGGACACAACAGATACGCAGTATTTT
v_call: TRBV10-3
clone_size: few
d_call: -
j_call: TRBJ2-3

cdr3_aa: CASSLKAGTGRRYEQYF
cdr3_nt: TGTGCCAGCAGTTTAAAAGCGGGGACAGGGAGGCGGTACGAGCAGTACTTC
v_call: TRBV28
clone_size: -
d_call: TRBD1
j_call: TRBJ2-7

cdr3_aa: CASSLVGEKNEQFF
cdr3_nt: TGTGCCAGCAGCCTGGTCGGGGAAAAGAATGAGCAGTTCTTC
v_call: TRBV3-1
clone_size: many
d_call: -
j_call: TRBJ2-1

cdr3_aa: CASRSSGSNEQFF
cdr3_nt: TGCGCCAGCCGCTCTAGCGGGAGCAATGAGCAGTTCTTC
v_call: TRBV4-3
clone_size: -
d_call: TRBD2
j_call: TRBJ2-1

cdr3_aa: CASSQDPSGSKPNEQFF
cdr3_nt: TGTGCCAGCAGCCAAGACCCAAGCGGGAGTAAACCCAATGAGCAGTTCTTC
v_call: TRBV4-2
clone_size: many
d_call: TRBD2
j_call: TRBJ2-1

cdr3_aa: CASSLGGLAGPPVRQQYF
cdr3_nt: TGTGCCAGCAGCTTGGGGGGACTAGCGGGGCCTCCTGTAAGGCAGCAGTACTTC
v_call: TRBV5-5
clone_size: -
d_call: TRBD2
j_call: TRBJ2-7